This is a list of T cell receptor beta chains from one sample in a study of blood T cell repertoires in COVID-19. Data came from immunoSEQ multiplex PCR; TCRdb stores just in-frame clones and leaves some out. The sample shows 170,000 or so clones, around 87% of them seen only once. Sequencing was performed on peripheral blood. These receptors originate from a man between 60 and 75 years old with COVID-19, enrolled during active disease. CDR3s include the opening cysteine and the closing phenylalanine or tryptophan. D genes are given only for firm matches.

J gene	V gene	D gene	CDR3 protein
TRBJ1-5	TRBV7-6	-	CASSLGGGGNQPQHF
TRBJ1-5	TRBV19	-	CASKQLNQPQHF
TRBJ2-2	TRBV27	-	CASRTTGNTGELFF
TRBJ1-2	TRBV18	TRBD1	CASSRGQGTLDGYTF
TRBJ1-6	TRBV15	TRBD1	CATSRVQGAGNSPLHF
TRBJ1-5	TRBV27	-	CASSLRARGLGDSTEQPQHF
TRBJ1-1	TRBV12-3/TRBV12-4	TRBD1	CASRTGGETEAFF
TRBJ2-2	TRBV6-2/TRBV6-3	-	CASSSWDSPTGELFF
TRBJ2-7	TRBV23-1	TRBD1	CASSHRQGCYEQYF
TRBJ2-2	TRBV15	TRBD1	CATSRAGTGSVGELFF
TRBJ1-1	TRBV27	-	CASSGGQQGTQWGEAFF
TRBJ2-5	TRBV7-2	TRBD1	CASSLGTGLETQYF
TRBJ2-5	TRBV21-1	-	CASSSRLVGEETQYF
TRBJ1-6	TRBV9	-	CASSSTGTANSPLHF
TRBJ1-1	TRBV12-3/TRBV12-4	TRBD1	CASSGTANTEAFF
TRBJ2-3	TRBV3-1/TRBV3-2	TRBD2	CASSQDLTSGGTDTQYF
TRBJ2-7	TRBV7-2	-	CASSLGSRGSNEQYF
TRBJ2-1	TRBV27	TRBD2	CASSIVNSGLAYNEQFF
TRBJ1-4	TRBV28	-	CASSPGGPNEKLFF
TRBJ2-2	TRBV5-4	-	CASSPLTSLGELFF
TRBJ2-6	TRBV4-3	-	CASSQDLNFVGLAGSGANVLTF
TRBJ2-5	TRBV6-5	TRBD1	CASHDRVPQETQYF
TRBJ1-2	TRBV28	-	CASVSSWSGYTF
TRBJ1-1	TRBV10-3	TRBD1	CAIRWNQGAEAFF
TRBJ2-1	TRBV10-2	TRBD2	CASTLALLAGGYNEQFF
TRBJ1-5	TRBV24-1	-	CATSGTNNQPQHF
TRBJ2-1	TRBV27	TRBD2	CASSLLAGTSGSNEQFF
TRBJ1-4	TRBV2	-	CASSAINEKLFF
TRBJ1-2	TRBV24-1	TRBD1	CATSDDDRAYGYTF
TRBJ1-4	TRBV5-1	-	CASSLAEGTLNEKLFF
TRBJ1-4	TRBV7-9	TRBD1	CASATGAGNEKLFF
TRBJ1-1	TRBV7-8	TRBD1	CASSLGDRGPLAAFF
TRBJ1-2	TRBV7-2	TRBD1	CASSAMGQGNYGYTF
TRBJ1-1	TRBV7-9	-	CASSFGGIAEAFF
TRBJ1-2	TRBV19	TRBD1	CASSPDRASGYTF
TRBJ2-3	TRBV27	-	CASRNPPGQGLTDTQYF
TRBJ1-4	TRBV28	-	CASGGTAATNEKLFF
TRBJ1-2	TRBV28	TRBD1	CASSPDRVRGYTF
TRBJ2-2	TRBV2	TRBD1	CASSYRGRDTGELFF
TRBJ2-7	TRBV18	-	CASSPGTQNYEQYF
TRBJ1-1	TRBV14	-	CASSQEGARGNTEAFF
TRBJ2-3	TRBV18	TRBD2	CASSPKASGTSTDTQYF
TRBJ2-7	TRBV4-3	-	CASSQDPGLFGGSSEQYF
TRBJ2-1	TRBV7-8	TRBD2	CASSPSGRGNEQFF
TRBJ1-6	TRBV3-1/TRBV3-2	-	CASSQVSGGSPLHF
TRBJ2-2	TRBV19	-	CASTALLSGELFF
TRBJ1-1	TRBV11-3	-	CASSLVAGAREAFF
TRBJ2-7	TRBV6-5	TRBD1	CASRGQGAGEQYF
TRBJ2-2	TRBV6-5	-	CANPPLEQIYGELFF
TRBJ2-1	TRBV3-1/TRBV3-2	TRBD2	CASSGGAWGNEQFF
TRBJ1-6	TRBV19	-	CASSIAQGMNSPLHF
TRBJ1-5	TRBV12-3/TRBV12-4	TRBD1	CASSQRQGPGHF
TRBJ1-2	TRBV27	TRBD1	CASSSSGQGAKGYTF
TRBJ2-3	TRBV7-9	-	CASSLVRGSSDTQYF
TRBJ1-6	TRBV30	TRBD1	CAWRGDSSYNSPLHF
TRBJ1-3	TRBV28	-	CASSLSYSLRAGGTIYF
TRBJ1-5	TRBV5-8	TRBD1	CASSPRGQNQPQHF
TRBJ1-5	TRBV5-5	-	CASSLDAGNIQPQHF
TRBJ2-7	TRBV4-1	-	CASSQGTGHYYEQYF
TRBJ2-1	TRBV7-7	-	CASSYDSYNEQFF